The TCR beta chain under discussion was sequenced for a study of blood T cell repertoires in COVID-19. For the study at large: There were acute and convalescent COVID-19 samples, and they came from the United States, Italy and Spain.

The trim removed 5 bases at V and 9 bases at J, leaving 12 bases unmatched. Germline V gene data show CDR1 as SGHVS and CDR2 as FQNEAQ. The CDR3 has 16 residues. Participant ages covered roughly 18 to 89 years across about two dozen US areas. Which cohort a participant joined came from the clinical history participants gave. In the source study's methods: Reference gene primer amplification in the assay estimated nucleated cell counts. Sequenced by immunoSEQ multiplex PCR; TCRdb stores in-frame clones only, minus some. V, J and clone size reflect that table, while D and trimming were determined from the DNA. The sample holds some 270,000 clones; 89% are singletons and the top ten take approximately 2%.

Material: PBMCs or T cells enriched from blood (not recorded which). This receptor was taken from a woman aged 60-70 years who had recovered from COVID-19. The rearrangement uses TRBV7-8 and TRBJ1-6; TRBD1 agrees at 8 bases. The CDR3 sequence: CASSAPGQGAGSPLHF. DNA of the CDR3: TGTGCCAGCAGCGCGCCCGGACAGGGCGCGGGTTCACCCCTCCACTTT.